This T cell receptor beta chain was sequenced during a study of blood T cell repertoires in COVID-19. The overall study: COVID-19 samples collected from the United States, Italy and Spain covered acute and convalescent phases. PBMCs, B-cell-depleted T cells, or T cells provided the cDNA or gDNA that made up the material.

Source study methods: From reference gene primer amplification, estimates of nucleated cell counts were derived. Clones were read by immunoSEQ multiplex PCR, and TCRdb kept only the in-frame ones, dropping some. Clonal size and the V and J genes are those of that table, whereas D and trimming came from the DNA. The sample records under 200,000 clones, around 83% being singletons. Germline V lookup: CDR1 SGDLS, CDR2 YYNGEE. V gave up 0 bases and J gave up 16 bases, with 10 bases separating them. The CDR3 loop spans 11 amino acids. The sequenced sample was peripheral blood. This TCR derives from a woman aged 70-85 years who had recovered from COVID-19. This chain joins TRBV9 and TRBJ1-4; D possibly corresponds to TRBD1 (6 bases). CDR3 bases: TGTGCCAGCAGCGTAGTAGGGGGGGCGTTTTTT. This codes for CASSVVGGAFF.